This TCR beta chain was sequenced in a study of metastatic and nonmetastatic thyroid tumors. Study-level information: From malignant and benign thyroid patients, repertoires in blood and in tumor or nodule tissue were compared.

Of note for this clone: The antigen is undetermined.

Study-wide results and caveats: The reported finding was significantly higher TCR beta diversity in malignant thyroid tumors relative to benign nodules, in blood and tumor.

Thyroid surgery had not been preceded by any treatment in any patient. Through MiXCR, TCRdb re-clonotyped the PCR reads. The sample consists of 5,000 or so clones, approximately 35% of them appearing once. Per the germline V gene, CDR1 is SGDLS and CDR2 is YYNGEE. The CDR3 loop spans 16 amino acids. Trimming at V came to 0 bases and at J to 2 bases, leaving 4 bases not matched to a gene. Sequencing was carried out using adjacent normal tissue. The chain links TRBV9 to TRBJ2-3; 9 bases agree with TRBD2. The receptor was isolated from a male donor with papillary thyroid cancer or a benign thyroid nodule (not recorded which). Some clones in this sample may be carry-over from other donors' samples. This CDR3 reads CASSVGAGGFTDTQYF. In nucleotides, the CDR3 is TGTGCCAGCAGCGTAGGAGCGGGGGGCTTCACAGATACGCAGTATTTT. The full variable domain, rest sourced from reference TRBV9 and TRBJ2-3, is DSGVTQTPKHLITATGQRVTLRCSPRSGDLSVYWYQQSLDQGLQFLIQYYNGEERAKGNILERFSAQQFPDLHSELNLSSLELGDSALYFCASSVGAGGFTDTQYFGPGTRLTVL.